In this sample, the clone carrying this TCR beta chain turned up once. This CDR3 has 16 amino acids. Looked up from germline, CDR1 is KGHSH and CDR2 is LQKENI. Trimming left V 4 bases short and J 0 bases short, with 13 bases between. The sample belongs to a study of blood T cell repertoires in COVID-19. Across the whole study: Material from acute and convalescent COVID-19 was sourced from the United States, Italy and Spain. Nucleic acid was either cDNA or gDNA, and it came from T cells, B-cell-depleted T cells, or PBMCs.

Authors' processing steps: Nucleated cell counts were estimated from reference gene primer amplification. TCRdb's copy holds only in-frame clones and misses some; the assay was immunoSEQ multiplex PCR. Clonal size and the V and J genes are those of that table, whereas D and trimming came from the DNA. The table records a few hundred thousand clones, approximately 90% of them present only once. This receptor was taken from a woman aged 25 to 39 who had recovered from COVID-19. V and J are TRBV18 and TRBJ1-5, with D possibly matching TRBD1 (5 bases). What was sequenced was peripheral blood. The CDR3 region is CASSHDSRNSNQPQHF. CDR3 in DNA: TGTGCCAGCTCACACGACAGTAGAAATAGCAATCAGCCCCAGCATTTT.